These 22 T cell receptor beta chains share one sample of origin, sequenced in a study of cytomegalovirus exposure and HLA in healthy donors (dated by TCRdb to 2015 to 2018). The library was obtained by the immunoSEQ multiplex PCR assay. A mixture of 60 forward primers for TCR Vbeta segments and 13 reverse primers for TCR Jbeta segments was used in the multiplex PCR. In its TCRdb copy, this immuneACCESS table keeps in-frame sequences only and misses some clones. Where compared with another copy, unresolved V genes explain less than half of these, and the others have no known cause. In this sample the table shows some 130,000 clones, roughly two thirds of which occur a single time. The biggest ten clones account for 1.5% to 2% of the sample. The sequenced material came from PBMCs. These receptors were collected from a man aged 25-40 years in good health and CMV-seropositive.

This chain links TRBV28 with TRBJ1-1, with D tentatively TRBD1 (5 bases). In germline, CDR1 is MDHEN, CDR2 SYDVKM. The CDR3 totals 12 residues. CDR3: CEARAGNTEAFF. CDR3 sequence (DNA): TGTGAAGCCAGGGCTGGGAACACTGAAGCTTTCTTT.

The CDR3 protein is CASSPDGGSTDTQYF. The CDR3 coding sequence is TGTGCCAGCAGTCCCGACGGGGGAAGCACAGATACGCAGTATTTT. V and J are TRBV5-4 and TRBJ2-3, with D perhaps TRBD2 (6 bases). The CDR3 covers 15 residues. Germline values: CDR1 SGHNT, CDR2 YYREEE (reference sequence). V dropped 5 bases and J dropped 0 bases, with 13 bases sitting between them.

The table lists this clone with a count of one. This sequence joins TRBV5-1 and TRBJ2-5, with 10 bases lining up with TRBD1. Germline assignment: CDR1 SGHRS and CDR2 YFSETQ. With 0 bases clipped from V and 5 bases from J, the junction kept 25 bases outside the gene matches. CDR3 length equals 22 residues. CDR3: CASSLDTAEVRSRQGAMETQYF. The CDR3 DNA reads TGCGCCAGCAGCTTGGACACCGCCGAGGTACGGTCCCGACAGGGGGCGATGGAGACCCAGTACTTC.

The rearrangement links TRBV9 to TRBJ2-1; 8 nucleotides align to TRBD2. This CDR3 contains 16 residues. CDR1 is SGDLS, CDR2 YYNGEE, per germline. Losses at the gene ends were 6 bases for V and 8 bases for J; bases not matched to a gene: 16. This chain's CDR3 is CASTRNERGRTYEQFF. CDR3 nucleotide sequence: TGTGCCAGCACCCGAAACGAGCGGGGGCGAACCTATGAGCAGTTCTTC. Full variable domain (remainder filled in from reference TRBV9 and TRBJ2-1): DSGVTQTPKHLITATGQRVTLRCSPRSGDLSVYWYQQSLDQGLQFLIQYYNGEERAKGNILERFSAQQFPDLHSELNLSSLELGDSALYFCASTRNERGRTYEQFFGPGTRLTVL.

V gene TRBV6-5 combines with J gene TRBJ2-1; a weak D match, TRBD1 (5 bases). Per the germline V gene, CDR1 is MNHEY and CDR2 is SVGAGI. The V gene lost 6 bases and the J gene lost 8 bases, with 11 bases spanning the gap. This CDR3 region has 12 residues. In nucleotides, the CDR3 is TGTGCCAGCAGGGTAAACAGGTATGAGCAGTTCTTC. This gives the protein CASRVNRYEQFF.

This chain links TRBV5-1 with TRBJ2-1; TRBD2 matches 16 bases. Germline-derived CDR1 and CDR2 are SGHRS and YFSETQ. This CDR3 comprises 18 residues. Trimming at V came to 6 bases and at J to 0 bases, leaving 6 bases not matched to a gene. CDR3 DNA: TGCGCCAGCACGGGACTAGCGGGAGGGCCTGGCTCCTACAATGAGCAGTTCTTC. Translation gives CASTGLAGGPGSYNEQFF.

This clone was seen only a few times. The rearrangement links TRBV2 to TRBJ2-2; 14 bases match TRBD2. J was trimmed by 5 bases and V by 6 bases; bases with no gene match: 5. CDR1 SNHLY and CDR2 FYNNEI come from the germline V gene. CDR3 length: 16 amino acids. This CDR3 is CASSGTSGRSTGELFF. Written as DNA, the CDR3 is TGTGCCAGCAGCGGGACTAGCGGGAGAAGTACCGGGGAGCTGTTTTTT.

V is TRBV5-8 and J is TRBJ1-2; no definite D call. The CDR3 spans 11 residues. V was clipped by 4 bases and J by 13 bases, with 14 bases between them. Germline assignment: CDR1 SGHTS and CDR2 YDEGEE. This CDR3 reads CASSLGWAATF. The CDR3 region has the DNA TGTGCCAGCAGCCTTGGTTGGGCAGCCACCTTC.

The chain is built from TRBV20-1 and TRBJ2-1; D unclear. Germline V CDR1 and CDR2: DFQATT, SNEGSKA (reference sequence). Trimming left V 7 bases short and J 4 bases short, with 8 bases between. This CDR3 is built from 11 residues. CDR3 in DNA: TGCAGTGTAGTACTTTACAATGAGCAGTTCTTC. Translation gives CSVVLYNEQFF.

In nucleotides, the CDR3 is TGTGCTAGTGGTGGGAGCGGGATATCCTACAATGAGCAGTTCTTC. Amino acid sequence: CASGGSGISYNEQFF. The rearrangement joins TRBV12-5 to TRBJ2-1; the match to TRBD2 covers 7 bases. The V and J ends lost 5 bases and 1 base, in that order; junction bases with no gene match: 5. Germline CDR1 is LGHNT and CDR2 is FRNRAP. CDR3 length: 15 amino acids.

This chain connects TRBV7-3 to TRBJ2-2; D might be TRBD1 (6 bases). Between the trimmed V and J ends, which lost 4 bases and 6 bases, there was a span of 9 bases. CDR3 length: 13 residues. The germline gives CDR1 SGHTA, CDR2 FQGTGA. The CDR3 bases are TGTGCCAGCAGCTCAAACAGGGCCGGGGAGCTGTTTTTT. Its protein is CASSSNRAGELFF.

This clone was observed once. The chain joins TRBV28 to TRBJ2-1, with TRBD1 matching over 9 bases. From germline, CDR1 is MDHEN and CDR2 SYDVKM. The trim removed 7 bases at V and 3 bases at J, leaving 7 bases unmatched. The CDR3 is 15 residues long. CDR3 in DNA: TGTGCCAGCATCCCCCCGGGACAGGGCTACAATGAGCAGTTCTTC. It yields the protein CASIPPGQGYNEQFF.

In its sample, this clone was seen a few times. The CDR3 region is CASSSRMRVSGSYEQYF. CDR3 nucleotides: TGTGCCAGCAGCTCACGAATGCGCGTAAGCGGTTCCTACGAGCAGTACTTC. The chain couples TRBV27 to TRBJ2-7; the D gene is possibly TRBD2 (5 bases). The CDR3 consists of 17 residues. Trimming left V 6 bases short and J 1 base short, with 22 bases between. The germline V gene has CDR1 MNHEY and CDR2 SMNVEV (reference sequence).

The chain uses TRBV5-4 and TRBJ2-7; D gene uncertain. Trimming left V 4 bases short and J 0 bases short, with 14 bases between. Germline CDR1 reads SGHNT; CDR2 reads YYREEE (reference sequence). The CDR3 is made up of 15 amino acids. CDR3 residues: CASSPFPRSSYEQYF. The CDR3 DNA reads TGTGCCAGCAGCCCATTCCCCAGAAGCTCCTACGAGCAGTACTTC.

This clone was recorded a few times. The V gene is TRBV27, the J gene TRBJ2-2, with a possible D match to TRBD2 (6 bases). In germline, CDR1 is MNHEY, CDR2 SMNVEV (reference sequence). This CDR3 region has 14 residues. The germline V and J ends were trimmed by 3 bases and 7 bases, with 12 bases remaining between them. The CDR3 DNA is TGTGCCAGCAGTTTCAAGAGGGAGGTCGGGGAGCTGTTTTTT. Translating it yields CASSFKREVGELFF.

The genes are TRBV28 and TRBJ2-3; TRBD2 is a possible D gene (7 bases). The CDR3 is 15 residues long. Per the germline V gene, CDR1 is MDHEN and CDR2 is SYDVKM. V was shortened by 3 bases and J by 4 bases, with 14 bases between the two germline ends. The CDR3 is CASSFSGAGADTQYF. Written as DNA, the CDR3 is TGTGCCAGCAGTTTCTCGGGGGCGGGGGCAGATACGCAGTATTTT.

The rearrangement joins TRBV11-2 to TRBJ1-1, with TRBD1 identical over 8 bases. Unmatched junction bases numbered 2, after V lost 4 bases and J lost 4 bases. Per the germline V gene, CDR1 is SGHAT and CDR2 is FQNNGV. The length of the CDR3 is 13 residues. The CDR3 DNA reads TGTGCCAGCAGCTACGGACAGGGCACTGAAGCTTTCTTT. Its protein is CASSYGQGTEAFF.

In DNA, the CDR3 is TGTGCCAGCTCACCACAAGGGGTACACATGAAAGCTTTCTTT. Translating gives CASSPQGVHMKAFF. This rearrangement joins TRBV18 to TRBJ1-1; weak D call: TRBD1 (5 bases). Germline CDR1 reads KGHSH; CDR2 reads LQKENI. The V end was cut by 1 base, the J end by 9 bases, with 15 bases between. CDR3 size: 14 residues. Complete variable domain (other parts from reference TRBV18 and TRBJ1-1): NAGVMQNPRHLVRRRGQEARLRCSPMKGHSHVYWYRQLPEEGLKFMVYLQKENIIDESGMPKERFSAEFPKEGPSILRIQQVVRGDSAAYFCASSPQGVHMKAFFGQGTRLTVV.

The chain links TRBV5-8 to TRBJ2-1; D remains unclear. The CDR3 contains 12 residues. CDR1 and CDR2 (germline): SGHTS, YDEGEE. Trimming removed 9 bases from V and 7 bases from J, with 14 bases in between. The CDR3 bases are TGTGCCATTAACCTCCTAGATAATGAGCAGTTCTTC. Its protein is CAINLLDNEQFF.

The gene calls are TRBV29-1 and TRBJ2-7; possibly TRBD2 for D (5 bases). This CDR3 is built from 12 residues. Per germline, CDR1 SQVTM and CDR2 ANQGSEA. Trimming shortened V by 6 bases and J by 4 bases, and 13 bases separated the two germline ends. As DNA, the CDR3 is TGCAGCGTGAGACGTGAGGGTTACGAGCAGTACTTC. Encoded protein: CSVRREGYEQYF.

The chain carries TRBV10-3 and TRBJ2-1, with TRBD2 identical over 9 bases. Germline CDR1 reads ENHRY; CDR2 reads SYGVKD. The length of the CDR3 is 12 residues. Trimming cost V 6 bases and J 9 bases; bases outside gene matches: 3. The chain's CDR3 is CAIRDSGGEQFF. The DNA of the CDR3 is TGTGCCATCAGGGATAGCGGGGGTGAGCAGTTCTTC.

V gene TRBV29-1 combines with J gene TRBJ2-7, with TRBD2 matching over 7 bases. This CDR3 comprises 15 residues. From germline, CDR1 is SQVTM and CDR2 ANQGSEA. Trimming cost V 1 base and J 4 bases; bases outside gene matches: 10. CDR3 region: CSVEVAGVGPYEQYF. DNA of the CDR3: TGCAGCGTTGAAGTGGCGGGAGTGGGGCCTTACGAGCAGTACTTC.